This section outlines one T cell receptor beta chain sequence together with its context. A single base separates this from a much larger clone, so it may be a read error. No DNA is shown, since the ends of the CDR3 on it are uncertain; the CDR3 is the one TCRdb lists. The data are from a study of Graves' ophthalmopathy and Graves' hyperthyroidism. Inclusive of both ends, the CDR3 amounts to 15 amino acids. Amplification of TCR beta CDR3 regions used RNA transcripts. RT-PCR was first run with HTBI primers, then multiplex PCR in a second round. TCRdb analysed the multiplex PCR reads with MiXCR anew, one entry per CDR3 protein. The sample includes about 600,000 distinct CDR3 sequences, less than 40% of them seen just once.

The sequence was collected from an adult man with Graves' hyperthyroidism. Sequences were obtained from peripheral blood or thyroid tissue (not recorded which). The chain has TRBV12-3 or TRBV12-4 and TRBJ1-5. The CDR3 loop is CASSYVGYGNQPQLF.